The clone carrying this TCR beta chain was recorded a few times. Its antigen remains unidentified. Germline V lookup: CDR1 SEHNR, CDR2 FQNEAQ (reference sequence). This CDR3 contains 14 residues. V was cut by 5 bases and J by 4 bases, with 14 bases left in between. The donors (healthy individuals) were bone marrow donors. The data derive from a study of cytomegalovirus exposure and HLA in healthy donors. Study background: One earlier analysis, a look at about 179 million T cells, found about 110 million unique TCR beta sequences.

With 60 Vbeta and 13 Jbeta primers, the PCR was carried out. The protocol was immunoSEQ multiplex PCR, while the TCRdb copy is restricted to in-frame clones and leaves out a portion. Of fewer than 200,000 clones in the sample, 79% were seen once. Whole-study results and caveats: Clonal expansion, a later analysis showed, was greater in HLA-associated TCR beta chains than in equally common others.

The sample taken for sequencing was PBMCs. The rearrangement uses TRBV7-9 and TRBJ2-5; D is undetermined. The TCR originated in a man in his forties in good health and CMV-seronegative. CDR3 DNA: TGTGCCAGCAGCGAGCTAGTCACCTCAGAGACCCAGTACTTC. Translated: CASSELVTSETQYF.